The source of this T cell receptor beta chain is a study of stem cell transplantation in POMP-related autoinflammatory disease. Study context: The study hypothesized thymoproteasome defects skew the TRB repertoire via impaired CD8+ selection. Study-level results: Patients with PRAID showed a restricted number of unique TRB V-J gene pairings. In patients with PRAID, every analyzed T-cell subset tended to show lower diversity and higher clonality.

V lost 5 bases to trimming and J lost 5 bases, with 13 bases between them. The CDR3 has 14 amino acids. The V gene's germline CDR1 is SGHTA and CDR2 FQGTGA. PRAID combined immunodeficiency and autoinflammation. Repertoires were generated with immunoSEQ multiplex PCR, while TCRdb's copy carries only in-frame clones and drops some. Seen here are approximately 23,000 clones, 75% to 90% observed once, and the top ten hold over 2.5%. This clone was seen once. What it recognizes is unknown. Sequenced here: CD4+ T cells from PBMCs, sampled before stem cell transplantation. The rearrangement uses TRBV7-3 and TRBJ1-5; the D is unclear. The clonotype comes from a human donor with POMP-related autoinflammation and immune dysregulation (PRAID). The CDR3 spells CASSTNTADQPQHF. Here the CDR3 DNA reads TGTGCCAGCAGCACCAACACAGCGGATCAGCCCCAGCATTTT. Full variable domain (outside the CDR3, taken from reference TRBV7-3 and TRBJ1-5): GAGVSQTPSNKVTEKGKYVELRCDPISGHTALYWYRQSLGQGPEFLIYFQGTGAADDSGLPNDRFFAVRPEGSVSTLKIQRTERGDSAVYLCASSTNTADQPQHFGDGTRLSIL.